Each of the 23 T cell receptor beta chains below was sequenced from the same sample in a study of regulatory T cells in long-lasting Graves disease. The sample's time point: persistent/refractory GD, antithyroid drugs over 5 years with positive TRAb. The authors made the TCR library using RNA they extracted from PBMCs. Library construction for TCR beta used iRepertoire HTBI primers and Arm-PCR of CDR3 regions. TCRdb reprocessed the multiplex PCR reads via MiXCR and lists one record per CDR3 protein. The table includes under 500,000 distinct CDR3 sequences, 20% detected once. The input for sequencing was peripheral blood mononuclear cells (PBMCs), taken when the disease was refractory, from a patient treated with antithyroid drugs. The origin of the receptors is a female donor with Graves disease.

The chain carries TRBV3-1 and TRBJ2-7; 11 nucleotides match TRBD2. The length of the CDR3 is 16 residues. J lost 5 bases, V lost 1 base, and 7 bases had no gene match. Germline lookup yields CDR1 LGHDT and CDR2 YNNKEL (reference sequence). In nucleotides, the CDR3 is TGTGCCAGCAGCCAAGCGTCCGGACTAGCGGGTAACGAGCAGTACTTC. Protein product: CASSQASGLAGNEQYF.

The chain combines TRBV5-1 with TRBJ2-7, with 7 bases fitting TRBD1. The CDR3 totals 15 residues. The germline gives CDR1 SGHRS, CDR2 YFSETQ. V lost 4 bases, J lost 2 bases, and 9 bases stayed unmatched. Here the CDR3 reads CASSTRDSLAYEQYF. The CDR3 region has the DNA TGCGCCAGCAGCACCAGGGACAGCCTCGCCTACGAGCAGTACTTC.

This clonotype was found a few times. The gene calls are TRBV5-1 and TRBJ1-5, with D possibly being TRBD1 (5 bases). CDR1 is SGHRS, CDR2 YFSETQ, per germline. This CDR3 region has 15 residues. V was shortened by 3 bases and J by 4 bases, with 14 bases between the two germline ends. DNA of the CDR3: TGCGCCAGCAGCTGGGACGGGAGCAGGAATCAGCCCCAGCATTTT. Translated: CASSWDGSRNQPQHF.

With respect to this clonotype: A much larger clone differs from this one at a single base, so this may be a read error. The chain has TRBV6-1 and TRBJ1-2; 7 bases map to TRBD1. CDR3 length equals 14 residues. CDR1 is MNHNS and CDR2 is SASEGT in the germline V gene. CDR3 in DNA: TGTGCCAGCAGACCGGAGGGGACAGCCTATGGCTTCACCTTC. Its translation is CASRPEGTAYGFTF.

This clonotype was observed a few times. This rearrangement joins TRBV20-1 to TRBJ2-2; tentatively, D is TRBD1 (5 bases). Germline V CDR1 and CDR2: DFQATT, SNEGSKA (reference sequence). With 1 base removed from V and 1 base from J, the gap between germline ends came to 16 bases. The CDR3 length is 17 residues. CDR3 in DNA: TGCAGTGCTAGAGTCTTTGTAGGCAGGGTGAACACCGGGGAGCTGTTTTTT. Encoded protein: CSARVFVGRVNTGELFF.

This clonotype has at least ten counts. CDR3 DNA sequence: TGTGCCAGCAGCGTCGGGGGTGTGAACACTGAAGCTTTCTTT. It yields the protein CASSVGGVNTEAFF. The V call is TRBV9, the J call TRBJ1-1; maybe TRBD1 (5 bases). This CDR3 is 14 amino acids long. The V gene's germline CDR1 is SGDLS and CDR2 YYNGEE. The V and J ends lost 2 bases and 0 bases respectively, with 8 bases between them.

About this clonotype: A much larger clone lies a single base off, so this may be a read error. The chain recombines TRBV6-9 with TRBJ1-5, with D maybe TRBD1 (6 bases). CDR3 length: 15 residues. Germline values: CDR1 MNHGY, CDR2 SVAAGI. The CDR3 spells CASSSQGYSNQLQHF. The CDR3 region has the DNA TGTGCCAGCAGTTCGCAGGGGTATAGCAATCAGCTCCAGCATTTT.

This clonotype was picked up many times. The rearrangement links TRBV7-9 to TRBJ1-2; D possibly corresponds to TRBD1 (5 bases). This CDR3 is 15 amino acids long. Trimming removed 2 bases from V and 6 bases from J, with 16 bases in between. The germline CDR1 and CDR2 sequences are SEHNR and FQNEAQ (reference sequence). The CDR3 region has the DNA TGTGCCAGCAGCTTAATCCTCGACAGATTCCATGGCTACACCTTC. Encoded protein: CASSLILDRFHGYTF.

The chain combines TRBV14 with TRBJ2-2; 7 nucleotides match TRBD1. V gave up 3 bases and J gave up 4 bases; unmatched junction bases: 5. Looked up from germline, CDR1 is SGHDN and CDR2 is FVKESK. This CDR3 has 15 residues. The CDR3 spells CASSHLTGVTGELFF. The CDR3 DNA follows: TGTGCCAGCAGCCACCTCACAGGGGTCACCGGGGAGCTGTTTTTT.

This clonotype was picked up many times. V usage is TRBV11-2 and J usage is TRBJ2-5; D not resolved. This CDR3 region has 12 residues. The germline V and J ends were trimmed by 5 bases and 7 bases, with 11 bases remaining between them. Germline lookup yields CDR1 SGHAT and CDR2 FQNNGV. The DNA of the CDR3 is TGTGCCAGCAGCCCAGAAGTTGGGACCCAGTACTTC. As protein: CASSPEVGTQYF.

Ten or more counts support this clonotype. The chain uses TRBV27 and TRBJ1-1, with D unresolved. The CDR3 runs to 13 residues. The germline V gene encodes CDR1 MNHEY and CDR2 SMNVEV (reference sequence). Trimming removed 6 bases from V and 0 bases from J, with 8 bases in between. CDR3 nucleotides: TGTGCCAGCAGCCCCGACATGAACACTGAAGCTTTCTTT. Protein: CASSPDMNTEAFF.

This clonotype has ten or more counts. The gene calls are TRBV6-1 and TRBJ2-7; 15 bases match TRBD2. This CDR3 has 17 amino acids. V lost 0 bases to trimming and J lost 7 bases; unmatched junction nucleotides: 7. Germline V CDR1 and CDR2: MNHNS, SASEGT. The CDR3: CASSEALRTSGREEQYF. CDR3 DNA: TGTGCCAGCAGTGAAGCGCTTCGGACTAGCGGGAGGGAAGAGCAGTACTTC.

The chain combines TRBV20-1 with TRBJ2-7, with D unclear. CDR1 is DFQATT and CDR2 is SNEGSKA in the germline V gene (reference sequence). Trimming took off 1 base at V and 5 bases at J, with 9 bases between the two ends. The CDR3 contains 12 residues. The CDR3 DNA sequence: TGCAGTGCTAGAGGGAGTCGAAACGAGCAGTACTTC. Amino acids: CSARGSRNEQYF.

This clonotype was counted at least ten times. The J gene is TRBJ1-4, the V gene TRBV7-8; 11 positions match TRBD1. Germline V gene lookup returns CDR1 SGHVS and CDR2 FQNEAQ. The V gene end was trimmed by 3 bases and the J gene end by 11 bases; junction bases not matched to a gene: 5. The CDR3 consists of 14 residues. The CDR3: CASSFGQGAVKLFF. CDR3 nucleotide sequence: TGTGCCAGCAGCTTTGGACAGGGGGCGGTTAAACTGTTTTTT.

About this clonotype itself: One base away lies a much larger clone, so this may be a sequencing read error. The chain has TRBV2 and TRBJ2-7, with D maybe TRBD1 (6 bases). Trimming took 7 bases from V and 7 from J, leaving 14 bases between them. The germline gives CDR1 SNHLY, CDR2 FYNNEI. CDR3 size: 12 residues. As DNA, the CDR3 is TGTGCCAGCAATGTGGACAGACTGGAGCAGTACTTC. Encoded protein: CASNVDRLEQYF.

In this sample, this clonotype turned up a few times. V gene TRBV19 combines with J gene TRBJ2-7; TRBD2 matches at 8 bases. Per the germline V gene, CDR1 is LNHDA and CDR2 is SQIVND (reference sequence). This CDR3 contains 16 residues. Unmatched junction bases numbered 11, after V lost 2 bases and J lost 5 bases. CDR3 in amino acids: CASSIWSGSPPNEQYF. The DNA for the CDR3 is TGTGCCAGTAGTATATGGAGCGGGAGCCCACCGAACGAGCAGTACTTC.

This rearrangement joins TRBV12-3 or TRBV12-4 to TRBJ1-5; D not resolved. V was trimmed by 7 bases and J by 3 bases, leaving 10 bases between them. The CDR3 has 13 residues. DNA of the CDR3: TGTGCCAGCACCATGAGGCTCAATCAGCCCCAGCATTTT. The encoded protein is CASTMRLNQPQHF.

CDR3 DNA sequence: TGTGCCAGCAGCTTAGGTTTAGAACTACTTTTCGAGCAGTACTTC. This translates into CASSLGLELLFEQYF. The chain joins TRBV11-2 to TRBJ2-7; D gene ambiguous. CDR1 is SGHAT and CDR2 is FQNNGV in the germline V gene. The CDR3 has 15 amino acids. The V and J ends lost 1 base and 6 bases respectively, with 16 bases between them.

There are many counts of this clonotype. The chain combines TRBV11-2 with TRBJ2-5; tentative D call: TRBD1 (5 bases). Germline lookup yields CDR1 SGHAT and CDR2 FQNNGV. Trimming removed 2 bases from V and 4 bases from J, with 8 bases in between. This CDR3 comprises 13 residues. The CDR3 protein is CASSLKGRETQYF. For the CDR3, the DNA is TGTGCCAGCAGCTTAAAGGGGCGAGAGACCCAGTACTTC.

Remarks on this clonotype: A read error may be the cause here, since a much bigger clone is one base away. The chain joins TRBV7-9 to TRBJ1-4, with D tentatively TRBD1 (5 bases). The CDR3 has 14 residues. V was cut by 8 bases and J by 8 bases, with 18 bases left in between. Germline V lookup: CDR1 SEHNR, CDR2 FQNEAQ (reference sequence). In DNA form, the CDR3 reads TGTGCCAGCGGTCGGGGCGGATTTGAAGAAAAACTGTTTTTT. This encodes CASGRGGFEEKLFF.

Many counts were recorded for this clonotype. The chain couples TRBV2 to TRBJ1-1; possible D gene TRBD1, 5 bases. Germline CDR1 reads SNHLY; CDR2 reads FYNNEI. V was trimmed by 5 bases and J by 3 bases, leaving 25 bases between them. The CDR3 loop spans 18 amino acids. This CDR3 reads CASSPSPGPWDVDTEAFF. In nucleotides, the CDR3 is TGTGCCAGCAGTCCCTCCCCGGGACCCTGGGACGTGGACACTGAAGCTTTCTTT.

This clonotype was found a few times. CDR3 DNA sequence: TGTGCCAGCAGCTTAGTGCGGGTATCTAACGAGCAGTACTTC. As protein: CASSLVRVSNEQYF. The J gene is TRBJ2-7, the V gene TRBV7-9; possibly TRBD2 for D (5 bases). Trimming cost V 1 base and J 5 bases, with 12 bases left between them. The CDR3 consists of 14 residues. CDR1 SEHNR and CDR2 FQNEAQ come from the germline V gene (reference sequence).

J is TRBJ2-7 and V is TRBV7-9, with D possibly TRBD1 on 6 matching bases. The CDR3 is 14 amino acids. The V end was cut by 5 bases, the J end by 6 bases, with 17 bases between. Germline-derived CDR1 and CDR2 are SEHNR and FQNEAQ (reference sequence). CDR3 in DNA: TGTGCCAGCAGCCCCTCCGGGACAATCGGCGAGCAGTACTTC. It yields the protein CASSPSGTIGEQYF.